This T cell receptor (beta chain) appears in the sequencing data of a study of blood T cell repertoires in COVID-19. The wider study: Specimens from acute and convalescent COVID-19 originated in the United States, Italy and Spain. PBMCs, B-cell-depleted T cells, or T cells provided the cDNA or gDNA that made up the material.

Germline values: CDR1 SEHNR, CDR2 FQNEAQ (reference sequence). Losses at the gene ends were 3 bases for V and 8 bases for J; bases not matched to a gene: 8. This CDR3 contains 15 residues. Original analysis: Reference gene primer amplification in the assay estimated nucleated cell counts. Generated by immunoSEQ multiplex PCR, the TCRdb table keeps only in-frame clones and is missing some. Clone size and V and J calls were adopted from that table, with D and trimming inferred from the DNA. This sample has under 300,000 clones, with more than 70% found just once. This chain uses TRBV7-9 with TRBJ2-1, with TRBD2 identical over 9 bases. This sequence was found in a man older than 75 with acute or convalescent COVID-19. What was sequenced was peripheral blood. The CDR3 sequence is CASSFMRGGNDEQFF. The CDR3 DNA follows: TGTGCCAGCAGCTTCATGCGGGGGGGCAATGATGAGCAGTTCTTC.